Given below is one T cell receptor (beta chain) in context. The antigen remains unidentified. The data stem from a study of graft-versus-host responses after intestinal transplantation. Whole-study context: All recipients were transplanted with multivisceral, liver-intestinal, or isolated intestinal grafts. General observations from the study: Early post-transplant HvG declines showed an association with peak circulating GvH clone levels. Graft-donor T cell macrochimerism coincided with high graft-versus-host to host-versus-graft clonal ratios in allografts. Some GvH clones appeared in ileal mucosa or blood before recipient bone marrow.

Germline CDR1 reads SGHDT; CDR2 reads YYEEEE. The CDR3 has 14 residues. V lost 0 bases, J lost 5 bases, and 11 bases lay in between. To release intraepithelial and lamina propria lymphocytes, the graft tissue was processed. Profiled with immunoSEQ multiplex PCR; TCRdb holds only in-frame clones, not every one. The sample carries roughly 16,000 clones, approximately 59% recorded once. This specimen consisted of ileum tissue, obtained 524 days after transplant. This chain uses TRBV5-6 with TRBJ2-5, with D perhaps matching TRBD2 (5 bases). This clonotype was sampled from a human patient who received an intestinal transplant, so some T cells may come from the graft donor. CDR3 sequence: CASSLDYLAETQYF. The CDR3 DNA reads TGTGCCAGCAGCTTGGATTATTTAGCGGAGACCCAGTACTTC.